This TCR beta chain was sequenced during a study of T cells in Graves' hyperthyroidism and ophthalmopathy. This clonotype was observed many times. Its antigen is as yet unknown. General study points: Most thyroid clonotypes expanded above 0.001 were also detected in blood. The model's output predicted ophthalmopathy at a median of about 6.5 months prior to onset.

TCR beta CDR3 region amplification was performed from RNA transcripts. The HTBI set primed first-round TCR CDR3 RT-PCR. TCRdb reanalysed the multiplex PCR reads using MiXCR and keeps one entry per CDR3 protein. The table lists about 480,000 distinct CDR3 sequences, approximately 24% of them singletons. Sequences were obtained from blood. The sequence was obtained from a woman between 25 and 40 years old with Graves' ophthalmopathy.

In nucleotides, the CDR3 is TGTGCCAGCAGTGTTACAGGGGGCAACGACGAGCAGTACTTC. Translating it yields CASSVTGGNDEQYF. The gene calls are TRBV27 and TRBJ2-7; 9 bases match TRBD1. This CDR3 spans 14 amino acids. In germline, CDR1 is MNHEY, CDR2 SMNVEV (reference sequence). Unmatched junction bases numbered 7, after V lost 5 bases and J lost 5 bases.